This TCR beta chain derives from a study of shared clonotypes between healthy human individuals. Across the study: Every donor yielded three CD4 naive, three CD4 memory, two CD8 naive and one CD8 memory plate.

Worth noting for this clone: Its target is unknown.

Deletions cut 6 bases from V and 7 bases from J, with 7 bases between. The germline V gene encodes CDR1 MNHNY and CDR2 SVGAGI (reference sequence). CDR3 length: 11 residues. Some clones are missing from TCRdb's copy, which holds only in-frame ones; the method was immunoSEQ multiplex PCR. The repertoire holds approximately 2.3 million clones, about 92% seen once, with under 0.45% in the top ten. Whole-study results and caveats: Relative to memory subsets, naive subsets generally showed larger estimated richness.

The receptor's source is a man younger than 35 in good health. Some clones in this sample may be carry-over from other donors' samples. Sequenced material: naive CD4+ T cells from PBMCs. Subset described: CD45RA+ positively selected. V usage is TRBV6-6 and J usage is TRBJ2-1; tentative D call: TRBD2 (5 bases). The CDR3 bases are TGTGCCAGCAGGGGCGGGAATGAGCAGTTCTTC. Its translation: CASRGGNEQFF.